By share, the clone carrying this T cell receptor (beta chain) counts as medium-sized (0.01 to 0.1%). This beta chain is off target for a library built for alpha chains, so its abundance means little. These data originate in a study of spatial heterogeneity in lung cancer. Study context: Detection consistently captured more beta-chain sequences than alpha-chain sequences. Raw reads contained each unique TCR and UMI combination more than ten times on average.

Noted time point: sample taken at primary tumor resection. Unsorted tumor, nontumor lung tissue or cryopreserved PBMC supplied the whole RNA. Donors were around 70 untreated early-stage non-small cell lung cancer patients. CDR3 length equals 16 residues. CDR1 is ENHRY and CDR2 is SYGVKD in the germline V gene. V lost 6 bases and J lost 1; bases outside the gene matches: 8. Each TCR cDNA molecule carried a unique molecular identifier. TCRdb redid the calling of the 5' RACE reads with MiXCR, one entry per CDR3 protein. This sample has roughly 4,800 distinct CDR3 sequences; around 16% occur once, and the top ten carry about 20%.

Material: normal lung tissue next to the tumor, obtained at surgery. This receptor was identified in a male donor with early-stage non-small cell lung cancer. V is TRBV10-3 and J is TRBJ1-1; TRBD1 matches at 10 bases. CDR3 loop: CAISPTTGGTNTEAFF. The CDR3 DNA is TGTGCCATCAGCCCAACGACAGGGGGCACGAACACTGAAGCTTTCTTT.